These 14 T cell receptor beta chains share one sample of origin, sequenced in a study of cytomegalovirus exposure and HLA in healthy donors. The PCR ran on 60 Vbeta and 13 Jbeta primers. The table came from immunoSEQ multiplex PCR; TCRdb's copy has only in-frame clones and leaves some out. The sample records 75,000 to 100,000 clones, roughly 80% being singletons. Material: PBMCs. Every receptor here comes from a man between 40 and 49 years old in good health and CMV-seronegative.

As regards this clone: Distinct nucleotide sequences in the sample also encode this CDR3. The genes are TRBV9 and TRBJ2-3; D unclear. Germline V gene data show CDR1 as SGDLS and CDR2 as YYNGEE. The CDR3 runs 13 residues. Trimming left V 0 bases short and J 4 bases short, with 6 bases between. CDR3 in amino acids: CASSVGPPDTQYF. The CDR3 bases are TGTGCCAGCAGCGTAGGGCCACCAGATACGCAGTATTTT.

The chain has TRBV5-6 and TRBJ1-6, with D possibly being TRBD1 (6 bases). The CDR3 length is 14 residues. V shed 4 bases and J shed 7 bases, with 12 bases lying between them. The germline gives CDR1 SGHDT, CDR2 YYEEEE. The CDR3 reads CASSLRQENSPLHF. The CDR3 DNA is TGTGCCAGCAGCCTCAGACAGGAAAATTCACCCCTCCACTTT.

This clone was seen once. The chain couples TRBV7-9 to TRBJ2-3; D is perhaps TRBD1 (5 bases). Germline assignment: CDR1 SEHNR and CDR2 FQNEAQ (reference sequence). Trimming stripped 2 bases from V and 0 bases from J, with 12 bases between. The CDR3 is made up of 16 amino acids. This CDR3 reads CASSLLGETSTDTQYF. The CDR3 DNA reads TGTGCCAGCAGCTTATTAGGGGAAACTAGCACAGATACGCAGTATTTT.

A single count supports this clone. This sequence joins TRBV13 and TRBJ1-4, with a possible D match to TRBD1 (6 bases). The CDR3 length is 16 residues. The V and J ends lost 8 bases and 4 bases respectively, with 20 bases between them. Per the germline V gene, CDR1 is PRHDT and CDR2 is FYEKMQ (reference sequence). The CDR3 region has the DNA TGTGCCAGCTGTCAAGGACAGCCTCTGGGTAATGAAAAACTGTTTTTT. Translated: CASCQGQPLGNEKLFF.

This sequence joins TRBV6-5 and TRBJ1-5; 7 bases are a match to TRBD1. This CDR3 has 13 residues. Germline V gene data show CDR1 as MNHEY and CDR2 as SVGAGI. V dropped 6 bases and J dropped 4; count of bases not matched to a gene: 3. The CDR3 loop is CASRRGHNQPQHF. As DNA, the CDR3 is TGTGCCAGCAGAAGGGGGCATAATCAGCCCCAGCATTTT.

The rearrangement links TRBV15 to TRBJ1-2; 10 bases are shared with TRBD1. V lost 6 bases to trimming and J lost 8 bases; unmatched junction nucleotides: 9. CDR1 and CDR2 from the germline V gene are LNHNV and YYDKDF (reference sequence). This CDR3 comprises 14 residues. CDR3 sequence reads: CATRSTGGAGGYTF. Here the CDR3 DNA reads TGTGCCACCAGGTCGACAGGGGGCGCAGGGGGCTACACCTTC.

The chain uses TRBV5-8 and TRBJ1-2, with D tentatively TRBD1 (5 bases). The CDR3 has 14 residues. Germline V gives CDR1 SGHTS, CDR2 YDEGEE. Trimming shortened V by 0 bases and J by 6 bases, and 12 bases separated the two germline ends. CDR3 sequence reads: CASSLVGPGDGYTF. CDR3 in DNA: TGTGCCAGCAGCTTGGTGGGGCCCGGAGATGGCTACACCTTC.

The genes are TRBV14 and TRBJ2-1; 7 nucleotides line up with TRBD1. The CDR3 loop spans 15 amino acids. Per the germline V gene, CDR1 is SGHDN and CDR2 is FVKESK. The V segment lost 0 bases and the J segment 7 bases; nucleotides outside the gene matches: 6. In nucleotides, the CDR3 is TGTGCCAGCAGCCAAGAGCCCGGGACAGTAAATGAGCAGTTCTTC. Translating it yields CASSQEPGTVNEQFF.

The V call is TRBV4-1, the J call TRBJ1-4; D unclear. Per germline, CDR1 MGHRA and CDR2 YSYEKL. V was pared by 0 bases and J by 5 bases, with 7 bases between. There are 14 residues in the CDR3. For the CDR3, the DNA is TGCGCCAGCAGCCAAGAGCGGGGAAATGAAAAACTGTTTTTT. It yields the protein CASSQERGNEKLFF.

This chain links TRBV9 with TRBJ2-1; the match to TRBD1 covers 7 bases. With 6 bases clipped from V and 5 bases from J, the junction kept 8 bases outside the gene matches. Per germline, CDR1 SGDLS and CDR2 YYNGEE. The CDR3 has 14 amino acids. CDR3 loop: CASNEGAIHNEQFF. The CDR3 DNA follows: TGTGCCAGCAATGAGGGGGCCATCCACAATGAGCAGTTCTTC.

This rearrangement joins TRBV29-1 to TRBJ1-2, with no clear D. This CDR3 is built from 11 residues. V was shortened by 6 bases and J by 5 bases, with 10 bases between the two germline ends. Germline CDR1 SQVTM, CDR2 ANQGSEA. CDR3 amino acids: CSVKGGYGYTF. CDR3 DNA sequence: TGCAGCGTCAAAGGCGGGTATGGCTACACCTTC. The entire variable domain, with the rest obtained from reference TRBV29-1 and TRBJ1-2, is as follows: SAVISQKPSRDICQRGTSLTIQCQVDSQVTMMFWYRQQPGQSLTLIATANQGSEATYESGFVIDKFPISRPNLTFSTLTVSNMSPEDSSIYLCSVKGGYGYTFGSGTRLTVV.

This chain links TRBV2 with TRBJ2-5, with a possible D match to TRBD2 (5 bases). This CDR3 is 13 amino acids long. V was shortened by 5 bases and J by 1 base, with 8 bases between the two germline ends. In germline, CDR1 is SNHLY, CDR2 FYNNEI. The CDR3 sequence: CASSRGSQETQYF. The CDR3 DNA sequence: TGTGCCAGCAGTCGCGGGTCCCAAGAGACCCAGTACTTC.

The CDR3 DNA follows: TGTGCCAGTAGTATCCCTCACAGGGGAACGAACACTGAAGCTTTCTTT. Translation gives CASSIPHRGTNTEAFF. The chain carries TRBV19 and TRBJ1-1; the match to TRBD1 covers 7 bases. The germline V gene encodes CDR1 LNHDA and CDR2 SQIVND (reference sequence). This CDR3 spans 16 amino acids. Losses at the gene ends were 3 bases for V and 1 base for J; bases not matched to a gene: 8.

The gene calls are TRBV6-4 and TRBJ2-7, with D perhaps matching TRBD1 (5 bases). The CDR3 loop spans 15 amino acids. The V gene lost 0 bases and the J gene lost 2 bases, with 11 bases spanning the gap. The germline gives CDR1 MRHNA, CDR2 SNTAGT. The CDR3 nucleotides are TGTGCCAGCAGTGACTCGAGAGACAGAGCCTACGAGCAGTACTTC. It codes for CASSDSRDRAYEQYF.